What follows are 4 T cell receptor beta chains derived from one specimen sequenced in a study of shared clonotypes between healthy human individuals. TCRdb keeps only in-frame clones here, not all; method: immunoSEQ multiplex PCR. The sample yields around 350,000 clones, less than 75% seen once. Material: memory CD4+ T cells sorted from blood. Sample subset: CD45RA-negative fraction. These receptors originate from a man aged 25-45 years in good health.

The J gene is TRBJ2-7, the V gene TRBV10-3; 9 bases fit TRBD2. After removal of 4 bases from V and 4 bases from J, the junction contained 11 bases not matched to a gene. The V gene's germline CDR1 is ENHRY and CDR2 SYGVKD. CDR3 size: 16 residues. The CDR3 loop is CAISGAGGNVGYEQYF. The CDR3 nucleotides read TGTGCCATCAGTGGAGCGGGAGGTAACGTAGGGTACGAGCAGTACTTC.

This clone was seen a handful of times. The chain has TRBV6-1 and TRBJ1-5, with TRBD1 as a possible D gene (6 bases). The CDR3 is made up of 15 amino acids. V was shortened by 6 bases and J by 9 bases, with 21 bases between the two germline ends. From germline, CDR1 is MNHNS and CDR2 SASEGT. The CDR3 DNA is TGTGCCAGCAGAGCAAGACAGGTCTTTCTTTGGCCCCAGCATTTT. Translation: CASRARQVFLWPQHF.

The rearrangement links TRBV9 to TRBJ2-3, with 8 positions matching TRBD2. The CDR3 extends over 13 amino acids. Germline V gene lookup returns CDR1 SGDLS and CDR2 YYNGEE. The ends lost 3 bases at V and 11 bases at J; junction bases unmatched: 8. In nucleotides, the CDR3 is TGTGCCAGCAGCGAGCGAACTAGCGGCCAGCAGTATTTT. Protein: CASSERTSGQQYF.

The J gene is TRBJ2-1, the V gene TRBV5-6; D possibly matches TRBD1 or TRBD2 (5 bases each). Germline CDR1 SGHDT, CDR2 YYEEEE. CDR3 length: 14 amino acids. Between the trimmed V and J ends, which lost 2 bases and 4 bases, there was a span of 10 bases. CDR3: CASSFGAVYNEQFF. The CDR3 DNA follows: TGTGCCAGCAGCTTCGGGGCGGTTTACAATGAGCAGTTCTTC. Supplemented by reference TRBV5-6 and TRBJ2-1, the full variable domain reads DAGVTQSPTHLIKTRGQQVTLRCSPKSGHDTVSWYQQALGQGPQFIFQYYEEEERQRGNFPDRFSGHQFPNYSSELNVNALLLGDSALYLCASSFGAVYNEQFFGPGTRLTVL.